This T cell receptor beta chain was documented in a study of blood T cells in healthy people across ages. Study findings and constraints: Both naive CD4+ cell counts and diversity were greater in long-lived donors than in aged donors. Estimates based on one million T cells were treated as lower bounds.

Total RNA extracted from each sample amounted to at least 5.5 micrograms. This clonotype was counted only a few times. Its antigen remains unidentified. A second about 6 to 11 cycle PCR used barcoded and J-beta primers. All cDNA molecules were each tagged by a template-switch adaptor with 12 random nucleotides. TCRdb reprocessed the 5' RACE reads with MiXCR, giving one entry per CDR3 protein. This table holds about 1.6 million distinct CDR3 sequences, about 35% found once. The material sequenced was blood. This receptor was obtained from a woman aged 25 to 39 in good health.

The CDR3 loop reads CASRQTPGLEQYF. CDR3 coding DNA: TGTGCCAGCAGACAGACTCCAGGGTTAGAGCAGTACTTC. This chain connects TRBV28 to TRBJ2-7; a weak D match, TRBD1 (5 bases). V dropped 6 bases and J dropped 7 bases, with 16 bases sitting between them. This CDR3 contains 13 residues. From germline, CDR1 is MDHEN and CDR2 SYDVKM.